The rows below give T cell receptor beta chains drawn from one sample of a study of read filtering for tumor transcriptome and immune sequencing. TCRdb reprocessed the reads with MiXCR, giving one entry per CDR3 protein. This table holds tens of thousands of distinct CDR3 sequences, 15% to 25% found once. The sequenced material came from a population of CD138-negative cells sorted from bone marrow. These receptors were collected from a donor over 35 with multiple myeloma. CDR3s include the opening cysteine and the closing phenylalanine or tryptophan.

v_call cdr3_aa
TRBV4-1 CASSRNTGGTVSPLHF
TRBV6-2/TRBV6-3 CASSYSRAYEQYF
TRBV20-1 CSALSSGGAPDTQYF
TRBV28 CASRIQGLSYGYTF
TRBV7-2 CASSPGGRNTEAFF
TRBV10-3 CAISAGDRGTTDTQYF
TRBV6-1 CASSLWAGKGAGNEQFF
TRBV12-3/TRBV12-4 CASGNSPNPEASF
TRBV11-2 CASSLRLANYNEQFF
TRBV11-2 CASRREGARSPYEQYF
TRBV7-2 CASSLSRTLYF
TRBV7-3 CASSPGQGQNIDAFF
TRBV5-5 CASSLEQTGPNSPLHF
TRBV10-3 CAISYKGQETQYF
TRBV6-2/TRBV6-3 CASSYSRGYTF
TRBV5-5 CASSLAYGNTEAFF
TRBV7-2 CASSLFAGGLYEQYF
TRBV19 CASALDLNTEAFF
TRBV5-1 CASSPLSSGGAYEQYF
TRBV20-1 CSAISDPGQGRSPLHF
TRBV29-1 CSVVRGREQYF
TRBV13 CTSSRRTSVYEQYF